This TCR beta chain comes out of a study of blood T cell repertoires in COVID-19. V lost 10 bases, J lost 0 bases, and 17 bases lay in between. The CDR3 is 15 amino acids. Per germline, CDR1 KGHDR and CDR2 SFDVKD. Some clones are missing from TCRdb's copy, which holds only in-frame ones; the method was immunoSEQ multiplex PCR. Among roughly 200,000 clones, approximately 75% were seen once, and the ten largest hold around 9.2%. The sample taken for sequencing was PBMCs or T cells enriched from blood (not recorded which). The chain links TRBV24-1 to TRBJ1-2, with D perhaps matching TRBD1 (6 bases). This clonotype was obtained from a man aged 35 to 55 who had recovered from COVID-19. The CDR3, as DNA: TGTGCCACACGACCTTCAGGGGAGACTAACTATGGCTACACCTTC. It is translated as CATRPSGETNYGYTF.